This is a list of T cell receptor beta chains from one sample in a study of post-analysis software for immune sequencing data. A single record per CDR3 protein comes from TCRdb applying MiXCR to the PCR reads. The table records roughly 800,000 distinct CDR3 sequences, around 45% of them present only once. Specimen: blood. These TCRs come from a girl aged 10-17 years with multiple sclerosis. CDR3s include the opening cysteine and the closing phenylalanine or tryptophan. Each record gives: J gene, V gene, D gene, clone size, CDR3 protein, CDR3 DNA. A D gene is named only where the DNA matches it firmly. Clone sizes are given selectively: once, few, many, or a class where the clone is expanded.

TRBJ1-4,TRBV20-1,NA,NA,CSARSVNEKLFF,TGCAGTGCTAGATCGGTAAATGAAAAACTGTTTTTT
TRBJ2-3,TRBV11-3,NA,NA,CGSSPTSTDTQYF,TGTGGCAGCAGCCCAACTAGCACAGATACGCAGTATTTT
TRBJ2-7,TRBV29-1,TRBD2,NA,CSVGTSGVYEQYF,TGCAGCGTGGGGACTAGCGGAGTCTACGAGCAGTACTTC
TRBJ1-1,TRBV20-1,NA,NA,CSARDGRDWVNTEAFF,TGCAGTGCTAGAGATGGCCGAGATTGGGTGAACACTGAAGCTTTCTTT
TRBJ1-2,TRBV6-5,NA,NA,CASSLSNPWTAVNYGYTF,TGTGCCAGCAGTTTATCCAATCCTTGGACAGCCGTTAACTATGGCTACACCTTC
TRBJ2-5,TRBV6-1,TRBD1,once,CASSPNRGEVSGQYF,TGTGCCAGCAGTCCTAACAGGGGGGAGGTATCGGGGCAGTACTTC
TRBJ2-7,TRBV6-5,NA,NA,CASSRTGREQYF,TGTGCCAGCAGTCGTACTGGGAGGGAGCAGTACTTC
TRBJ1-5,TRBV20-1,NA,once,CSASSGPPYQPQHF,TGCAGTGCTAGTTCGGGACCGCCGTATCAGCCCCAGCATTTT
TRBJ2-3,TRBV20-1,TRBD1,NA,CSARDLRTGPKYTDTQYF,TGCAGTGCTAGAGATCTGAGGACAGGGCCAAAATACACAGATACGCAGTATTTT
TRBJ2-7,TRBV10-3,NA,few,CAISDIRGGTGSYEQYF,TGTGCCATCAGCGATATTAGGGGGGGGACGGGCTCCTACGAGCAGTACTTC
TRBJ2-5,TRBV29-1,NA,NA,CSLAAGVDETQYF,TGCAGCCTAGCAGCGGGTGTGGATGAGACCCAGTACTTC
TRBJ1-1,TRBV7-8,NA,NA,CASSSPRTGTSDRGWAEAFF,TGTGCCAGCAGCTCCCCCCGCACCGGGACATCGGACCGGGGGTGGGCTGAAGCTTTCTTT
TRBJ2-5,TRBV12-3/TRBV12-4,TRBD2,few,CASSPSGGLETQYF,TGTGCCAGCAGTCCCTCGGGGGGGTTAGAGACCCAGTACTTC
TRBJ1-2,TRBV29-1,NA,NA,CSVEGRHYGYTF,TGCAGCGTTGAGGGCAGGCACTATGGCTACACCTTC
TRBJ1-5,TRBV12-3/TRBV12-4,NA,NA,CASSTSPSGGQPQHF,TGTGCCAGCAGCACTAGTCCGTCTGGGGGTCAGCCCCAGCATTTT
TRBJ2-7,TRBV7-2,NA,NA,CASSPRDPNLEQYF,TGTGCCAGCAGCCCAAGGGACCCTAATTTGGAGCAGTACTTC